What follows are 11 T cell receptor beta chains derived from one specimen sequenced in a study of shared T cell receptors in the human thymus. This table comes from immunoSEQ multiplex PCR, and its TCRdb copy is limited to in-frame clones, with some not included. The sample yields hundreds of thousands of clones, approximately 89% seen once. These data were also reused for a study on human thymus T cells.

Sequencing was done on a sample of thymocytes. These TCRs come from a boy in the first two years of life with a congenital heart defect.

A single count supports this clone. The rearrangement joins TRBV28 to TRBJ2-2, with TRBD1 matching 8 bases. Germline-derived CDR1 and CDR2 are MDHEN and SYDVKM. With 5 bases clipped from V and 3 bases from J, the junction kept 5 bases outside the gene matches. The CDR3 length is 15 residues. The CDR3 nucleotides are TGTGCCAGCAGTACCAGACAGGGGTACACCGGGGAGCTGTTTTTT. It specifies CASSTRQGYTGELFF.

This clone has only a few counts. V usage is TRBV28 and J usage is TRBJ1-4, with 11 bases matching TRBD1. The CDR3 consists of 15 residues. The junction had 2 bases not matched to a gene; V was cut back by 2 bases and J by 6 bases. Germline lookup yields CDR1 MDHEN and CDR2 SYDVKM. The CDR3 loop reads CASSLAGQGDEKLFF. The CDR3 DNA follows: TGTGCCAGCAGTTTAGCGGGACAGGGGGATGAAAAACTGTTTTTT.

This chain joins TRBV4-3 and TRBJ2-7, with a weak D call TRBD1 (5 bases). The CDR3 loop spans 14 amino acids. The ends were cut back, 3 bases at V and 2 bases at J, with 11 bases in the middle. CDR1 is LGHNA, CDR2 YSLEER, per germline. CDR3 sequence reads: CASSHTDSTYEQYF. In DNA, the CDR3 is TGCGCCAGCAGCCACACCGACAGTACCTACGAGCAGTACTTC.

The CDR3 DNA follows: TGTGCCAGCTCACTTGGACAGTCGGAGACCCAGTACTTC. It codes for CASSLGQSETQYF. The genes are TRBV18 and TRBJ2-5, with D perhaps matching TRBD1 (6 bases). Between the trimmed V and J ends, which lost 4 bases and 5 bases, there was a span of 11 bases. Germline CDR1 KGHSH, CDR2 LQKENI. This CDR3 comprises 13 residues.

The chain is built from TRBV4-1 and TRBJ2-7, with TRBD2 identical over 11 bases. CDR3 length: 22 amino acids. Losses at the gene ends were 5 bases for V and 1 base for J; bases not matched to a gene: 25. Looked up from germline, CDR1 is MGHRA and CDR2 is YSYEKL. CDR3 residues: CASSAFPGLAVLGGGWSYEQYF. CDR3 coding DNA: TGCGCCAGCAGCGCCTTCCCGGGACTAGCGGTCCTCGGGGGAGGGTGGTCCTACGAGCAGTACTTC.

The chain links TRBV15 to TRBJ1-1, with 7 bases matching TRBD1. With V trimmed by 5 bases and J by 5 bases, 8 bases remained unmatched. The CDR3 is made up of 14 amino acids. CDR1 LNHNV and CDR2 YYDKDF come from the germline V gene (reference sequence). The CDR3 here is CATSRDSGVTEAFF. CDR3 bases: TGTGCCACCAGCCGGGACAGTGGAGTAACTGAAGCTTTCTTT.

The chain combines TRBV2 with TRBJ2-3; TRBD2 might be the D (5 bases). CDR3 length: 15 residues. V lost 3 bases and J 1 base, leaving 11 bases between the germline ends. CDR1 is SNHLY, CDR2 FYNNEI, per germline. CDR3: CASSEEALRTDTQYF. CDR3 DNA sequence: TGTGCCAGCAGTGAGGAGGCTTTACGCACAGATACGCAGTATTTT.

V usage is TRBV6-5 and J usage is TRBJ2-7, with 8 bases lining up with TRBD1. Trimming took 6 bases from V and 0 from J; bases not matched to a gene: 7. This CDR3 is built from 15 residues. Germline CDR1 and CDR2: MNHEY and SVGAGI. In DNA form, the CDR3 reads TGTGCCAGCAGACGTGGACAGGGTATCTCCTACGAGCAGTACTTC. It codes for CASRRGQGISYEQYF.

The rearrangement joins TRBV27 to TRBJ1-5; tentatively, D is TRBD1 (5 bases). The CDR3 extends over 14 amino acids. Germline CDR1 MNHEY, CDR2 SMNVEV (reference sequence). V lost 6 bases, J lost 3 bases, and 12 bases lay in between. The CDR3 bases are TGTGCCAGCAGGGGGGGGAAGGACAATCAGCCCCAGCATTTT. This sequence encodes CASRGGKDNQPQHF.

The chain joins TRBV9 to TRBJ2-3; D is possibly TRBD2 (5 bases). The germline V and J ends were trimmed by 0 bases and 0 bases, with 11 bases remaining between them. This CDR3 contains 16 residues. CDR1 and CDR2 from the germline V gene are SGDLS and YYNGEE. In DNA, the CDR3 is TGTGCCAGCAGCGTAGCGAGGGTACTAAGCACAGATACGCAGTATTTT. Translation: CASSVARVLSTDTQYF. Full variable domain (missing parts from reference TRBV9 and TRBJ2-3): DSGVTQTPKHLITATGQRVTLRCSPRSGDLSVYWYQQSLDQGLQFLIQYYNGEERAKGNILERFSAQQFPDLHSELNLSSLELGDSALYFCASSVARVLSTDTQYFGPGTRLTVL.

The CDR3 reads CASGLGGQGLYEQYF. CDR3 in DNA: TGTGCTAGTGGTTTGGGGGGACAGGGCCTCTACGAGCAGTACTTC. The V call is TRBV12-5, the J call TRBJ2-7, with TRBD1 matching 9 bases. CDR1 is LGHNT, CDR2 FRNRAP, per germline. Unmatched junction bases numbered 4, after V lost 1 base and J lost 3 bases. This CDR3 has 15 amino acids.